A single sample gave rise to the 9 T cell receptor beta chains below, sequenced in a study of memory CD4+ T cells and cytomegalovirus serostatus. The sort gate was single viable CD3+CD4+CD8-CD45RO+ cells for memory CD4+ T cells. Clones were sequenced by immunoSEQ multiplex PCR, and TCRdb holds only the in-frame ones, with some missing. The table shows tens of thousands of clones, with approximately 78% occurring only once. Specimen: memory CD4+ T cells from blood. These receptor sequences come from an adult in good health and CMV-seronegative.

This chain joins TRBV18 and TRBJ1-5; D might be TRBD1 (5 bases). CDR1 and CDR2 from the germline V gene are KGHSH and LQKENI. V dropped 6 bases and J dropped 7 bases, with 16 bases sitting between them. There are 14 residues in the CDR3. CDR3 loop: CASSPGRQGQPQHF. The CDR3, as DNA: TGTGCCAGCTCTCCGGGACGGCAAGGGCAGCCCCAGCATTTT.

The chain links TRBV11-1 to TRBJ2-1; the D call may be TRBD1 or TRBD2 (5 bases each). Germline V lookup: CDR1 SGHAT, CDR2 FQDESV (reference sequence). V was pared by 0 bases and J by 1 base, with 7 bases between. The CDR3 contains 15 residues. The CDR3 DNA sequence: TGTGCCAGCAGCTTAGCGTGGGGGTCCTACAATGAGCAGTTCTTC. It encodes CASSLAWGSYNEQFF. Looking up the rest from reference TRBV11-1 and TRBJ2-1 gives the full variable domain: EAEVAQSPRYKITEKSQAVAFWCDPISGHATLYWYRQILGQGPELLVQFQDESVVDDSQLPKDRFSAERLKGVDSTLKIQPAELGDSAMYLCASSLAWGSYNEQFFGPGTRLTVL.

The chain carries TRBV5-1 and TRBJ2-1; 10 nucleotides agree with TRBD2. The CDR3 is made up of 16 amino acids. Germline loops: CDR1 SGHRS, CDR2 YFSETQ. After removal of 1 base from V and 4 bases from J, the junction contained 5 bases not matched to a gene. The CDR3 nucleotides are TGCGCCAGCAGCTTGCTACAACTAGCGGGGTACAATGAGCAGTTCTTC. It specifies CASSLLQLAGYNEQFF.

This sequence joins TRBV28 and TRBJ2-5; D may be TRBD2 (6 bases). This CDR3 comprises 14 residues. The germline V and J ends were trimmed by 3 bases and 5 bases, with 13 bases remaining between them. CDR1 and CDR2 (germline): MDHEN, SYDVKM. CDR3 bases: TGTGCCAGCAGTTTTTCGGAGGGGCGTGAGACCCAGTACTTC. It specifies CASSFSEGRETQYF.

The gene calls are TRBV30 and TRBJ2-7; D is uncertain. Germline V gives CDR1 GTSNPN, CDR2 SVGIG (reference sequence). The CDR3 covers 14 residues. Trimming stripped 2 bases from V and 2 bases from J, with 13 bases between. Here the CDR3 DNA reads TGTGCCTGGAGTAGGAATAGCCCTACCTACGAGCAGTACTTC. This gives the protein CAWSRNSPTYEQYF.

CDR3 residues: CASSPPRSDTEAFF. CDR3 in DNA: TGTGCCAGCTCACCACCAAGGTCTGACACTGAAGCTTTCTTT. This chain connects TRBV18 to TRBJ1-1; D unclear. Trimming removed 0 bases at V and 3 bases at J, with 8 bases between. CDR1 and CDR2 from the germline V gene are KGHSH and LQKENI. The CDR3 totals 14 residues.

The gene calls are TRBV5-1 and TRBJ2-1; D gene ambiguous. The CDR3 has 15 residues. Germline CDR1 SGHRS, CDR2 YFSETQ. V lost 6 bases, J lost 8 bases, and 21 bases lay in between. The CDR3 reads CASTWSGSPLDEQFF. The CDR3 bases are TGCGCCAGCACTTGGTCGGGTAGCCCCCTCGATGAGCAGTTCTTC. Full variable domain (rest looked up from reference TRBV5-1 and TRBJ2-1): KAGVTQTPRYLIKTRGQQVTLSCSPISGHRSVSWYQQTPGQGLQFLFEYFSETQRNKGNFPGRFSGRQFSNSRSEMNVSTLELGDSALYLCASTWSGSPLDEQFFGPGTRLTVL.

CDR3 protein: CASSKGVCVSGSYEQYF. The CDR3 DNA follows: TGTGCCAGCAGCAAAGGGGTGTGCGTTTCAGGGTCCTACGAGCAGTACTTC. The rearrangement links TRBV21-1 to TRBJ2-7; TRBD1 was called by the table and not checked on the DNA. TRBV21-1 is recorded as a pseudogene. This CDR3 region has 17 residues.

V gene TRBV4-2 combines with J gene TRBJ2-7; D unresolved. Germline V lookup: CDR1 LGHNA, CDR2 YNFKEQ. CDR3 length: 14 amino acids. The V gene lost 1 base and the J gene lost 4 bases, with 11 bases spanning the gap. DNA for the CDR3: TGTGCCAGCAGCCAAGGTCTTGTGCGTTACGAGCAGTACTTC. Translation gives CASSQGLVRYEQYF.